Described below is a single T cell receptor (beta chain) sequence and its context. The germline gives CDR1 DFQATT, CDR2 SNEGSKA (reference sequence). Deletions cut 0 bases from V and 4 bases from J, with 6 bases between. The CDR3 runs 12 residues. TCRdb ran MiXCR on the 5' RACE reads and lists one entry per CDR3 protein. The profile shows 350,000 to 550,000 distinct CDR3 sequences, around a sixth of them singletons. The sample is drawn from a study of T cells after yellow fever vaccination. Study-wide background: Some fractions had low cell numbers, and these were prepared with SMART-Seq v4 Ultra Low Input.

This sample comprised PBMCs, obtained before the yellow fever booster vaccination. This chain connects TRBV20-1 to TRBJ1-2; D is ambiguous. This clonotype originated in a man aged 18 to 29 who received the YFV17D yellow fever vaccine. The CDR3 DNA follows: TGCAGTGCTAGAGATGATCTCTATGGCTACACCTTC. It translates to CSARDDLYGYTF.